Shown below are 26 T cell receptor beta chains from a single sample sequenced in a study of shared clonotypes between healthy human individuals. Only in-frame clones appear in the TCRdb table, and some are missing; sequencing was by immunoSEQ multiplex PCR. The sample has 1,500,000 or so clones; approximately 98.5% are singletons. Sequenced: naive CD4+ T cells sorted from blood. Indicated subset: CD45RA+ positively selected. Receptor source: a man aged 25 to 40 in good health.

This clone was observed a single time. The chain links TRBV7-2 to TRBJ2-7; TRBD2 aligns across 10 bases. CDR1 is SGHTA, CDR2 FQGNSA, per germline. V gave up 1 base and J gave up 8 bases; unmatched junction bases: 5. The CDR3 length is 14 residues. CDR3 sequence (DNA): TGTGCCAGCAGCTTAGGGACTAGCGGCTCTAAGCAGTACTTC. Translated, it gives CASSLGTSGSKQYF.

About this clone: This sample also contains other DNA sequences that code for the same CDR3. The DNA of the CDR3 is TGTGCCAGCAGCGTAGCGGTCGGCTCCTACGAGCAGTACTTC. Residues: CASSVAVGSYEQYF. The chain employs TRBV9 and TRBJ2-7; D is undetermined. Looked up from germline, CDR1 is SGDLS and CDR2 is YYNGEE. Trimming removed 0 bases at V and 0 bases at J, with 7 bases between. CDR3 size: 14 residues.

The chain is built from TRBV5-4 and TRBJ2-3, with 10 bases identical to TRBD2. V shed 4 bases and J 0 bases; nucleotides not matched to a gene: 5. CDR3 length: 16 amino acids. Per the germline V gene, CDR1 is SGHNT and CDR2 is YYREEE (reference sequence). The CDR3 region has the DNA TGTGCCAGCAGCCGAGGACTAGCGGAAAGCACAGATACGCAGTATTTT. Translation gives CASSRGLAESTDTQYF.

For this clone: Other DNA sequences in this sample translate to the same CDR3. This chain links TRBV5-1 with TRBJ2-3; perhaps TRBD1 as D (5 bases). The germline gives CDR1 SGHRS, CDR2 YFSETQ. This CDR3 is 14 amino acids long. The V gene lost 0 bases and the J gene lost 2 bases, with 7 bases spanning the gap. The CDR3 loop reads CASSLGTYTDTQYF. CDR3 bases: TGCGCCAGCAGCTTGGGGACATACACAGATACGCAGTATTTT.

The chain is built from TRBV10-3 and TRBJ1-2; 8 positions agree with TRBD1. CDR1 ENHRY and CDR2 SYGVKD come from the germline V gene. V lost 8 bases to trimming and J lost 9 bases; unmatched junction nucleotides: 5. The CDR3 is 11 residues long. CDR3 nucleotide sequence: TGTGCCATCCGGGACAGGACCAGCTACACCTTC. Its translation is CAIRDRTSYTF.

The chain combines TRBV4-2 with TRBJ1-2; D is ambiguous. The CDR3 length is 16 residues. The ends were cut back, 2 bases at V and 6 bases at J, with 19 bases in the middle. Germline CDR1 is LGHNA and CDR2 is YNFKEQ. CDR3 loop: CASSQPLGGSGHGYTF. CDR3 sequence (DNA): TGTGCCAGCAGCCAACCCTTAGGCGGATCAGGTCATGGCTACACCTTC.

The chain has TRBV13 and TRBJ2-7; TRBD2 matches at 11 bases. The germline CDR1 and CDR2 sequences are PRHDT and FYEKMQ (reference sequence). The V gene end was trimmed by 5 bases and the J gene end by 2 bases; junction bases not matched to a gene: 8. This CDR3 region has 16 residues. The CDR3 nucleotides read TGTGCCAGCAGCCGTCCCACTAGCGGGGGCACCTACGAGCAGTACTTC. Residues: CASSRPTSGGTYEQYF.

The chain links TRBV5-4 to TRBJ1-2; unclear D gene. The germline CDR1 and CDR2 sequences are SGHNT and YYREEE (reference sequence). V was clipped by 1 base and J by 0 bases, with 10 bases between them. CDR3 length: 15 amino acids. CDR3 in amino acids: CASSLMDRANYGYTF. Written as DNA, the CDR3 is TGTGCCAGCAGCTTGATGGACCGAGCTAACTATGGCTACACCTTC.

V usage is TRBV5-1 and J usage is TRBJ2-7; 12 bases align to TRBD2. With 4 bases clipped from V and 2 bases from J, the junction kept 7 bases outside the gene matches. The CDR3 extends over 16 amino acids. Germline V gene data show CDR1 as SGHRS and CDR2 as YFSETQ. CDR3 DNA sequence: TGCGCCAGCAGCCACGGACTAGCGGGGTTACCCTACGAGCAGTACTTC. Translating it yields CASSHGLAGLPYEQYF.

V and J are TRBV7-9 and TRBJ2-1; D is ambiguous. The CDR3 contains 13 residues. CDR1 and CDR2 from the germline V gene are SEHNR and FQNEAQ (reference sequence). V was pared by 5 bases and J by 5 bases, with 10 bases between. As DNA, the CDR3 is TGTGCCAGCAGCATCTCGGTCCACAATGAGCAGTTCTTC. It translates to CASSISVHNEQFF. The variable domain in full, with the rest retrieved from reference TRBV7-9 and TRBJ2-1, is DTGVSQNPRHKITKRGQNVTFRCDPISEHNRLYWYRQTLGQGPEFLTYFQNEAQLEKSRLLSDRFSAERPKGSFSTLEIQRTEQGDSAMYLCASSISVHNEQFFGPGTRLTVL.

The chain has TRBV10-3 and TRBJ2-3; 12 positions agree with TRBD2. Germline V gene lookup returns CDR1 ENHRY and CDR2 SYGVKD. Losses at the gene ends were 3 bases for V and 5 bases for J; bases not matched to a gene: 9. This CDR3 region has 17 residues. Here the CDR3 DNA reads TGTGCCATCAGTGATCTAGGCAGACTAGCGGGAGTAGATACGCAGTATTTT. This encodes CAISDLGRLAGVDTQYF.

Only a few counts were recorded for this clone. This sample includes further DNA sequences coding for the same CDR3. The chain has TRBV7-2 and TRBJ2-3; D is uncertain. CDR3 length: 12 residues. Germline V gives CDR1 SGHTA, CDR2 FQGNSA. V lost 3 bases to trimming and J lost 2 bases, with 3 bases between them. CDR3 nucleotides: TGTGCCAGCAGCTTGGCCACAGATACGCAGTATTTT. Its translation: CASSLATDTQYF.

The chain combines TRBV27 with TRBJ2-3; 13 bases agree with TRBD2. V gave up 4 bases and J gave up 9 bases; unmatched junction bases: 25. CDR1 is MNHEY, CDR2 SMNVEV, per germline (reference sequence). The CDR3 runs to 21 residues. CDR3 residues: CASSSTPGTSGTLIIRNTQYF. The CDR3 region has the DNA TGTGCCAGCAGTTCAACCCCCGGGACTAGCGGGACTTTAATAATCCGGAACACGCAGTATTTT.

The chain combines TRBV7-8 with TRBJ2-7; 9 nucleotides agree with TRBD2. The length of the CDR3 is 15 residues. The V gene end was trimmed by 1 base and the J gene end by 2 bases; junction bases not matched to a gene: 3. Germline values: CDR1 SGHVS, CDR2 FQNEAQ. CDR3 loop: CASSLEAGGPYEQYF. DNA for the CDR3: TGTGCCAGCAGCTTAGAGGCGGGAGGGCCCTACGAGCAGTACTTC.

The V and J genes are TRBV4-2 and TRBJ1-4, with no clear D. This CDR3 spans 11 amino acids. V shed 3 bases and J shed 8 bases, with 4 bases lying between them. CDR1 and CDR2 (germline): LGHNA, YNFKEQ. DNA of the CDR3: TGTGCCAGCAGCCACAAGGAAAAACTGTTTTTT. It codes for CASSHKEKLFF.

The rearrangement joins TRBV7-9 to TRBJ2-7; D possibly corresponds to TRBD1 (6 bases). Trimming pared 7 bases from V and 6 bases from J, leaving 16 bases between. Per the germline V gene, CDR1 is SEHNR and CDR2 is FQNEAQ (reference sequence). There are 13 residues in the CDR3. In DNA, the CDR3 is TGTGCCAGCACCGAATACAGGGAAGGCGAGCAGTACTTC. It encodes CASTEYREGEQYF.

V gene TRBV25-1 combines with J gene TRBJ2-2; 7 bases match TRBD1. The V and J ends lost 4 bases and 4 bases, in that order; junction bases with no gene match: 3. The CDR3 is 14 residues long. CDR1 is MGHDK, CDR2 SYGVNS, per germline. The CDR3 coding sequence is TGTGCCAGCAGTGGACAGGGAAGCACCGGGGAGCTGTTTTTT. Its protein is CASSGQGSTGELFF.

The chain has TRBV2 and TRBJ2-7; TRBD2 aligns across 7 bases. The CDR3 spans 16 residues. With 5 bases clipped from V and 0 bases from J, the junction kept 10 bases outside the gene matches. Germline assignment: CDR1 SNHLY and CDR2 FYNNEI. CDR3 loop: CASSPFLLAYSYEQYF. In DNA, the CDR3 is TGTGCCAGCAGTCCTTTCCTACTAGCGTACTCCTACGAGCAGTACTTC.

This chain joins TRBV30 and TRBJ1-2; maybe TRBD1 (6 bases). CDR3 length: 15 residues. Trimming took off 3 bases at V and 4 bases at J, with 18 bases between the two ends. Germline lookup yields CDR1 GTSNPN and CDR2 SVGIG (reference sequence). The CDR3 coding sequence is TGTGCCTGGAGCGGAATTGAACAGGGTCGCTATGGCTACACCTTC. Translating it yields CAWSGIEQGRYGYTF.

The V and J genes are TRBV7-8 and TRBJ1-3; 10 bases are shared with TRBD1. Germline V gene sequence: CDR1 SGHVS, CDR2 FQNEAQ. J lost 7 bases, V lost 5 bases, and 11 bases had no gene match. The CDR3 loop spans 16 amino acids. CDR3 in DNA: TGTGCCAGCAGCCCCTACGGGACAGGGGATGATAACACCATATATTTT. Its translation: CASSPYGTGDDNTIYF.

The CDR3 bases are TGTGCCAGTAGTGGGCGGGATTACTATGGCTACACCTTC. Translated, it gives CASSGRDYYGYTF. V usage is TRBV19 and J usage is TRBJ1-2; D remains unclear. Trimming took 5 bases from V and 3 from J, leaving 10 bases between them. The CDR3 extends over 13 amino acids. Germline CDR1 and CDR2: LNHDA and SQIVND (reference sequence). The whole variable domain, remainder taken from reference TRBV19 and TRBJ1-2, is DGGITQSPKYLFRKEGQNVTLSCEQNLNHDAMYWYRQDPGQGLRLIYYSQIVNDFQKGDIAEGYSVSREKKESFPLTVTSAQKNPTAFYLCASSGRDYYGYTFGSGTRLTVV.

The chain has TRBV25-1 and TRBJ2-3, with TRBD2 matching 10 bases. With V trimmed by 6 bases and J by 6 bases, 9 bases remained unmatched. Germline V CDR1 and CDR2: MGHDK, SYGVNS. The CDR3 contains 15 residues. CDR3: CASRGGTSVFDTQYF. In nucleotides, the CDR3 is TGTGCCAGCAGAGGGGGGACTAGCGTTTTTGATACGCAGTATTTT.

The CDR3 DNA reads as TGTGCCAGCAGCGAAGGGACGGCTACTTACTATGGCTACACCTTC. Translating gives CASSEGTATYYGYTF. The J gene is TRBJ1-2, the V gene TRBV5-5; D might be TRBD1 (5 bases). This CDR3 region has 15 residues. Germline V gene sequence: CDR1 SGHKS, CDR2 YYEKEE (reference sequence). Trimming stripped 4 bases from V and 3 bases from J, with 16 bases between.

This chain joins TRBV11-2 and TRBJ2-7; TRBD1 aligns across 8 bases. Germline lookup yields CDR1 SGHAT and CDR2 FQNNGV. The ends lost 5 bases at V and 7 bases at J; junction bases unmatched: 7. The CDR3 has 13 amino acids. The CDR3, as DNA: TGTGCCAGCAGCCCCAGCAGGACAGGGGAGCAGTACTTC. It is translated as CASSPSRTGEQYF.

The count of this clone is one. The chain carries TRBV2 and TRBJ2-1, with TRBD1 matching 7 bases. The germline gives CDR1 SNHLY, CDR2 FYNNEI. With V trimmed by 4 bases and J by 0 bases, 3 bases remained unmatched. This CDR3 has 15 amino acids. This chain's CDR3 is CASSADRDSYNEQFF. Written as DNA, the CDR3 is TGTGCCAGCAGTGCCGACAGGGACTCCTACAATGAGCAGTTCTTC. Full variable domain (rest looked up from reference TRBV2 and TRBJ2-1): EPEVTQTPSHQVTQMGQEVILRCVPISNHLYFYWYRQILGQKVEFLVSFYNNEISEKSEIFDDQFSVERPDGSNFTLKIRSTKLEDSAMYFCASSADRDSYNEQFFGPGTRLTVL.

The CDR3 DNA reads as TGCGCCAGCAGCATTCAGGGGGGGCCGAACACTGAAGCTTTCTTT. Protein: CASSIQGGPNTEAFF. V usage is TRBV5-1 and J usage is TRBJ1-1; 7 bases line up with TRBD1. In germline, CDR1 is SGHRS, CDR2 YFSETQ. The CDR3 contains 15 residues. Trimming cost V 4 bases and J 1 base; bases outside gene matches: 7.